The 32 T cell receptor beta chains reported below all come from one sample, sequenced in a study of CD8 T cells in ankylosing spondylitis (dated by TCRdb to 2015 to 2018). Preparation of the library involved 5' RACE. Sequenced on an Illumina HiSeq 2500. TCRdb itself trimmed the public reads at Q25 with fastp, ran MiXCR and retained productive beta chains. Under each unique CDR3 protein, matching rows form one entry showing the most common genes and DNA. Counted in this sample were 120,000 to 150,000 distinct CDR3 sequences; roughly 8.4% of them appeared once. About 7.3% of the sample is in the top ten clones. Sequencing input: synovial fluid, either unsorted or a sorted T cell fraction (not recorded which). Every receptor here comes from a male donor with ankylosing spondylitis.

The chain employs TRBV20-1 and TRBJ2-5; possibly TRBD2 for D (6 bases). This CDR3 has 13 amino acids. V was shortened by 3 bases and J by 3 bases, with 11 bases between the two germline ends. CDR1 and CDR2 (germline): DFQATT, SNEGSKA (reference sequence). CDR3 protein: CSASWAGKETQYF. In DNA, the CDR3 is TGCAGTGCTAGTTGGGCGGGGAAAGAGACCCAGTACTTC.

In this sample, this clonotype turned up a few times. This chain connects TRBV2 to TRBJ2-1; 8 nucleotides align to TRBD2. Germline CDR1 reads SNHLY; CDR2 reads FYNNEI. J gave up 6 bases and V 6 bases, and 13 bases lay outside the gene matches. The CDR3 is made up of 16 amino acids. This CDR3 is CASRPTGGTTGNEQFF. In DNA, the CDR3 is TGTGCCAGCAGACCTACGGGGGGGACTACTGGCAATGAGCAGTTCTTC.

In its sample, this clonotype was seen many times. The chain joins TRBV7-9 to TRBJ2-1, with D hard to call. The V end lost 5 bases, the J end lost 6 bases, and 17 bases lay between the germline ends. The germline CDR1 and CDR2 sequences are SEHNR and FQNEAQ (reference sequence). The CDR3 totals 15 residues. In DNA, the CDR3 is TGTGCCAGCAGCATCCTAGGGTCAAACTCCAATGAGCAGTTCTTC. Amino acid sequence: CASSILGSNSNEQFF.

This clonotype came up a few times. J is TRBJ2-1 and V is TRBV11-3; D possibly uses TRBD1 or TRBD2 (6 bases each). This CDR3 spans 16 amino acids. Germline loops: CDR1 SGHNT, CDR2 YENEEA. Trimming took off 4 bases at V and 8 bases at J, with 21 bases between the two ends. The CDR3 sequence is CASSSRGGSYIDEQFF. In DNA, the CDR3 is TGTGCCAGCAGCTCACGAGGGGGGTCCTACATCGATGAGCAGTTCTTC.

The rearrangement uses TRBV10-3 and TRBJ2-5; no reliable D call. CDR1 ENHRY and CDR2 SYGVKD come from the germline V gene. The CDR3 extends over 11 amino acids. V was shortened by 10 bases and J by 0 bases, with 6 bases between the two germline ends. CDR3 amino acids: CATTDQETQYF. CDR3 DNA: TGTGCCACCACAGACCAAGAGACCCAGTACTTC.

The genes are TRBV20-1 and TRBJ1-1; 8 positions match TRBD1. Germline V CDR1 and CDR2: DFQATT, SNEGSKA (reference sequence). Germline trimming cut 8 bases from V and 8 bases from J; bases unmatched to any gene: 10. The CDR3 is 12 amino acids. The CDR3 sequence is CSYQGAKIEAFF. The CDR3 nucleotides read TGCAGTTATCAGGGGGCCAAAATAGAAGCTTTCTTT.

A few counts support this clonotype. The chain joins TRBV29-1 to TRBJ1-1; weak D call: TRBD1 (6 bases). The CDR3 runs to 12 residues. Germline CDR1 reads SQVTM; CDR2 reads ANQGSEA. Trimming stripped 6 bases from V and 3 bases from J, with 11 bases between. CDR3 DNA: TGCAGCGTGGGACACCCACACACTGAAGCTTTCTTT. Its protein is CSVGHPHTEAFF.

The chain couples TRBV10-3 to TRBJ1-2; possible D gene TRBD1, 6 bases. The CDR3 is 13 amino acids. Trimming cost V 8 bases and J 4 bases, with 14 bases left between them. In germline, CDR1 is ENHRY, CDR2 SYGVKD. The CDR3 DNA follows: TGTGCCATCTCGGGGGGCGCCGGCTATGGCTACACCTTC. Amino acids: CAISGGAGYGYTF.

The chain couples TRBV3-1 to TRBJ2-5; 7 bases agree with TRBD2. The CDR3 has 16 amino acids. The junction had 9 bases not matched to a gene; V was cut back by 1 base and J by 4 bases. Germline values: CDR1 LGHDT, CDR2 YNNKEL (reference sequence). The CDR3 DNA is TGTGCCAGCAGCCAAGGGGGGGGACTCCTAGGAGAGACCCAGTACTTC. Encoded protein: CASSQGGGLLGETQYF.

This clonotype has a count of ten or more. The genes are TRBV24-1 and TRBJ2-1; a possible D gene is TRBD2 (5 bases). The CDR3 runs 15 residues. Germline loops: CDR1 KGHDR, CDR2 SFDVKD. Trimming removed 5 bases at V and 2 bases at J, with 12 bases between. In DNA, the CDR3 is TGTGCCACCAGTGCCGGACTGGGAGCCTACAATGAGCAGTTCTTC. Amino acids: CATSAGLGAYNEQFF.

The gene calls are TRBV24-1 and TRBJ2-1; no firm D call. CDR3 length equals 12 residues. CDR1 is KGHDR and CDR2 is SFDVKD in the germline V gene. V was pared by 5 bases and J by 10 bases, with 11 bases between. The CDR3 nucleotides are TGTGCCACCAGTGTCCTCAGTGGAGAGCAGTTCTTC. Residues: CATSVLSGEQFF.

This clonotype was observed many times. It may be a read error: a sequence one base away is much more abundant. The V and J genes are TRBV10-3 and TRBJ2-7; D gene uncertain. The V end was cut by 0 bases, the J end by 3 bases, with 3 bases between. The CDR3 runs 12 residues. Germline V CDR1 and CDR2: ENHRY, SYGVKD. The CDR3 reads CAISESVYEQYF. The CDR3 DNA reads as TGTGCCATCAGTGAGTCGGTCTACGAGCAGTACTTC.

In this sample, this clonotype turned up a few times. V and J are TRBV20-1 and TRBJ2-7; 7 bases match TRBD2. V trimming: 7 bases; J trimming: 5 bases; junction bases outside the gene matches: 11. The CDR3 has 13 residues. CDR1 DFQATT and CDR2 SNEGSKA come from the germline V gene (reference sequence). The CDR3 nucleotides are TGCAGTGTTCACCCGGGGGGACGGAACGAGCAGTACTTC. Protein: CSVHPGGRNEQYF.

This clonotype has just a few counts. This chain joins TRBV27 and TRBJ2-7; 8 bases fit TRBD1. Per the germline V gene, CDR1 is MNHEY and CDR2 is SMNVEV (reference sequence). The V and J ends lost 6 bases and 3 bases, in that order; junction bases with no gene match: 13. The CDR3 spans 16 residues. CDR3 DNA sequence: TGTGCCAGCAGCTCTTCAGGCAGGGGGCTAATCTACGAGCAGTACTTC. Amino acids: CASSSSGRGLIYEQYF.

This clonotype was seen more than once but under ten times. J is TRBJ1-1 and V is TRBV5-6; D gene unclear. The germline V and J ends were trimmed by 2 bases and 2 bases, with 19 bases remaining between them. The CDR3 contains 17 residues. Germline V lookup: CDR1 SGHDT, CDR2 YYEEEE. The DNA of the CDR3 is TGTGCCAGCAGCTTCCCCGACGGGTCCCAAAAAAACACTGAAGCTTTCTTT. It translates to CASSFPDGSQKNTEAFF.

This clonotype was detected many times. The rearrangement links TRBV28 to TRBJ1-1; D uncertain. Germline values: CDR1 MDHEN, CDR2 SYDVKM. Between the trimmed V and J ends, which lost 5 bases and 0 bases, there was a span of 13 bases. CDR3 size: 15 residues. CDR3 region: CASSPRTFMNTEAFF. Written as DNA, the CDR3 is TGTGCCAGCAGTCCACGGACCTTCATGAACACTGAAGCTTTCTTT.

This clonotype was seen repeatedly, ten times or more. The J gene is TRBJ2-2, the V gene TRBV5-1; TRBD2 matches 8 bases. There are 15 residues in the CDR3. CDR1 SGHRS and CDR2 YFSETQ come from the germline V gene. V trimming: 4 bases; J trimming: 6 bases; junction bases outside the gene matches: 8. This CDR3 reads CASSGTGGPAGELFF. The CDR3 DNA follows: TGCGCCAGCAGCGGGACGGGAGGGCCAGCCGGGGAGCTGTTTTTT.

This clonotype was picked up many times. CDR3 region: CSAPRTAAEAFF. In DNA, the CDR3 is TGCAGTGCTCCCCGGACAGCGGCTGAAGCTTTCTTT. The rearrangement joins TRBV20-1 to TRBJ1-1; tentatively, D is TRBD1 (6 bases). CDR1 is DFQATT and CDR2 is SNEGSKA in the germline V gene (reference sequence). V lost 5 bases to trimming and J lost 6 bases, with 13 bases between them. CDR3 length: 12 amino acids.

This clonotype appeared many times. The chain is built from TRBV20-1 and TRBJ1-1, with 8 bases that match TRBD1. CDR1 and CDR2 from the germline V gene are DFQATT and SNEGSKA (reference sequence). V shed 1 base, J shed 2 bases, and the junction held 9 bases outside the gene matches. The CDR3 runs 16 residues. The CDR3 DNA sequence: TGCAGTGCTAGAGTTTACAGGGGGGGTATAAACACTGAAGCTTTCTTT. Its protein is CSARVYRGGINTEAFF.

This clonotype turned up a few times. This chain connects TRBV4-1 to TRBJ2-7; 7 nucleotides align to TRBD2. The V segment lost 5 bases and the J segment 2 bases; nucleotides outside the gene matches: 6. Germline CDR1 reads MGHRA; CDR2 reads YSYEKL. The CDR3 is made up of 14 amino acids. CDR3 protein: CASSRLADTYEQYF. In DNA form, the CDR3 reads TGCGCCAGCAGCAGGCTAGCGGATACCTACGAGCAGTACTTC.

This clonotype was picked up a small number of times. This chain joins TRBV7-2 and TRBJ1-2, with D unresolved. V lost 1 base to trimming and J lost 4 bases, with 10 bases between them. CDR1 is SGHTA and CDR2 is FQGNSA in the germline V gene. The CDR3 covers 14 residues. CDR3: CASSLGPVFYGYTF. The CDR3 DNA reads as TGTGCCAGCAGCTTAGGTCCTGTATTCTATGGCTACACCTTC.

This clonotype was observed many times. The V and J genes are TRBV10-2 and TRBJ1-2, with unresolved D. Germline V gives CDR1 WSHSY, CDR2 SAAADI. The length of the CDR3 is 13 residues. V lost 1 base to trimming and J lost 8 bases, with 11 bases between them. As DNA, the CDR3 is TGCGCCAGCAGTGAGTTCCAACAGAGCGGCTACACCTTC. It encodes CASSEFQQSGYTF.

This sequence joins TRBV7-3 and TRBJ2-3; D might be TRBD1 (5 bases). Germline V gene sequence: CDR1 SGHTA, CDR2 FQGTGA. Deletions cut 5 bases from V and 2 bases from J, with 11 bases between. There are 14 residues in the CDR3. The CDR3 loop reads CASSHGAHTDTQYF. CDR3 sequence (DNA): TGTGCCAGCAGCCATGGGGCACACACAGATACGCAGTATTTT.

This clonotype was counted at least ten times. This chain links TRBV11-2 with TRBJ2-3; no clear D. CDR1 is SGHAT, CDR2 FQNNGV, per germline. Trimming took 3 bases from V and 4 from J, leaving 8 bases between them. This CDR3 region has 13 residues. CDR3 sequence (DNA): TGTGCCAGCAGCTTCTCATTGCCAGATACGCAGTATTTT. Protein: CASSFSLPDTQYF.

This rearrangement joins TRBV4-3 to TRBJ2-3; possible D gene TRBD2, 6 bases. The CDR3 has 15 residues. CDR1 and CDR2 from the germline V gene are LGHNA and YSLEER. Trimming left V 1 base short and J 2 bases short, with 10 bases between. CDR3 bases: TGCGCCAGCAGCCAAGGGGCGGGGTTCACAGATACGCAGTATTTT. Translated, it gives CASSQGAGFTDTQYF.

This clonotype showed up many times. The V call is TRBV6-5, the J call TRBJ2-2; 11 nucleotides agree with TRBD1. Germline trimming cut 0 bases from V and 5 bases from J; bases unmatched to any gene: 5. Germline V gene data show CDR1 as MNHEY and CDR2 as SVGAGI. This CDR3 spans 17 amino acids. This CDR3 is CASSYSGQGARTGELFF. The CDR3 DNA reads TGTGCCAGCAGTTACTCCGGACAGGGGGCGCGGACCGGGGAGCTGTTTTTT.

This clonotype was counted between two and nine times. The chain links TRBV2 to TRBJ1-2; no reliable D call. The germline gives CDR1 SNHLY, CDR2 FYNNEI. This CDR3 has 14 residues. The ends were cut back, 4 bases at V and 0 bases at J, with 9 bases in the middle. CDR3: CASSGRQTNYGYTF. CDR3 in DNA: TGTGCCAGCAGTGGTAGACAAACTAACTATGGCTACACCTTC. Drawing the rest from reference TRBV2 and TRBJ1-2, the complete variable domain is EPEVTQTPSHQVTQMGQEVILRCVPISNHLYFYWYRQILGQKVEFLVSFYNNEISEKSEIFDDQFSVERPDGSNFTLKIRSTKLEDSAMYFCASSGRQTNYGYTFGSGTRLTVV.

The chain has TRBV28 and TRBJ2-3; D gene ambiguous. The CDR3 sequence is 14 residues long. Trimming cost V 6 bases and J 6 bases, with 16 bases left between them. CDR1 MDHEN and CDR2 SYDVKM come from the germline V gene. CDR3 protein: CASRPKDGSDTQYF. Written as DNA, the CDR3 is TGTGCCAGCAGGCCTAAAGACGGATCGGATACGCAGTATTTT.

This clonotype is categorized as medium-sized. The rearrangement joins TRBV7-2 to TRBJ2-1, with 8 bases identical to TRBD1. V shed 5 bases and J 0 bases; nucleotides not matched to a gene: 6. The CDR3 is made up of 16 amino acids. CDR1 is SGHTA and CDR2 is FQGNSA in the germline V gene. CDR3 DNA: TGTGCCAGCAGCCGGACAGGGCAAAGCTCCTACAATGAGCAGTTCTTC. Amino acids: CASSRTGQSSYNEQFF.

This clonotype has ten or more counts. The chain employs TRBV7-2 and TRBJ2-7; tentative D call: TRBD2 (5 bases). This CDR3 has 13 amino acids. The V and J ends lost 1 base and 5 bases respectively, with 9 bases between them. Germline V gene sequence: CDR1 SGHTA, CDR2 FQGNSA. The CDR3: CASSLGGGDEQYF. CDR3 DNA sequence: TGTGCCAGCAGCTTAGGAGGAGGAGACGAGCAGTACTTC.

This clonotype has a count of ten or more. The chain carries TRBV11-2 and TRBJ2-7; 13 bases align to TRBD2. The V segment lost 2 bases and the J segment 3 bases; nucleotides outside the gene matches: 1. There are 15 residues in the CDR3. CDR1 and CDR2 (germline): SGHAT, FQNNGV. The CDR3 sequence is CASSLRTSGSYEQYF. CDR3 in DNA: TGTGCCAGCAGCTTACGGACTAGCGGGAGCTACGAGCAGTACTTC. The full variable domain, in which reference TRBV11-2 and TRBJ2-7 provide the parts outside the CDR3, is EAGVAQSPRYKIIEKRQSVAFWCNPISGHATLYWYQQILGQGPKLLIQFQNNGVVDDSQLPKDRFSAERLKGVDSTLKIQPAKLEDSAVYLCASSLRTSGSYEQYFGPGTRLTVT.

This clonotype was recorded at least ten times. The chain recombines TRBV18 with TRBJ2-1; D gene ambiguous. The ends were cut back, 4 bases at V and 4 bases at J, with 8 bases in the middle. CDR3 length equals 13 residues. Germline CDR1 and CDR2: KGHSH and LQKENI. This chain's CDR3 is CASSLGPYNEQFF. The CDR3, as DNA: TGTGCCAGCTCACTAGGGCCATACAATGAGCAGTTCTTC.